These 17 T cell receptor beta chains originate from one sample sequenced in a study of T cells in Graves' hyperthyroidism and ophthalmopathy. Regions amplified from RNA transcripts were the TCR beta CDR3 regions. A first-round RT-PCR of the TCR CDR3 used the HTBI primer set. Each CDR3 protein is one row after TCRdb ran MiXCR on the multiplex PCR reads. Of fewer than 350,000 distinct CDR3 sequences in the sample, approximately 15% were seen once. The sequenced sample consisted of blood. These receptors originate from a middle-aged woman with Graves' hyperthyroidism.

In this sample, this clonotype turned up many times. CDR3 bases: TGCAGTGCTAGCGACCAACCCACGGGGACTGAAGCTTTCTTT. Amino acid sequence: CSASDQPTGTEAFF. The chain couples TRBV20-1 to TRBJ1-1, with D unresolved. V lost 3 bases, J lost 5 bases, and 16 bases lay in between. The CDR3 has 14 residues. Germline V gene lookup returns CDR1 DFQATT and CDR2 SNEGSKA (reference sequence).

In the case of this clonotype: This may be a read error, as it is one base from a much larger clone. The gene calls are TRBV7-9 and TRBJ1-5, with 7 bases lining up with TRBD1. Losses at the gene ends were 5 bases for V and 3 bases for J; bases not matched to a gene: 13. The germline CDR1 and CDR2 sequences are SEHNR and FQNEAQ (reference sequence). The CDR3 has 17 amino acids. The CDR3 reads CASSPLGAGGPNQPQHF. DNA for the CDR3: TGTGCCAGCAGCCCTCTTGGGGCAGGGGGGCCCAATCAGCCCCAGCATTTT. Variable domain in full (rest from reference TRBV7-9 and TRBJ1-5): DTGVSQNPRHKITKRGQNVTFRCDPISEHNRLYWYRQTLGQGPEFLTYFQNEAQLEKSRLLSDRFSAERPKGSFSTLEIQRTEQGDSAMYLCASSPLGAGGPNQPQHFGDGTRLSIL.

This clonotype appeared many times. V usage is TRBV27 and J usage is TRBJ1-5; the D gene is possibly TRBD1 (5 bases). The CDR3 covers 17 residues. The germline gives CDR1 MNHEY, CDR2 SMNVEV (reference sequence). The V end lost 4 bases, the J end lost 1 base, and 17 bases lay between the germline ends. The CDR3 bases are TGTGCCAGCAGTTCCCTCGGGGGAGTGGGGAGCAATCAGCCCCAGCATTTT. This sequence encodes CASSSLGGVGSNQPQHF.

At least ten counts were recorded for this clonotype. The chain employs TRBV29-1 and TRBJ2-1; D call uncertain. This CDR3 is built from 12 residues. The ends were cut back, 6 bases at V and 6 bases at J, with 12 bases in the middle. Germline V gene sequence: CDR1 SQVTM, CDR2 ANQGSEA. The CDR3 DNA sequence: TGCAGCGTCCCAGACTTCCTCAATGAGCAGTTCTTC. Protein: CSVPDFLNEQFF.

This clonotype was counted many times. This chain joins TRBV2 and TRBJ2-5; no clear D. The CDR3 totals 11 residues. V lost 6 bases and J lost 10, with 12 bases in between. Germline V gene sequence: CDR1 SNHLY, CDR2 FYNNEI. The CDR3 sequence: CASSDDWNQYF. The CDR3 bases are TGTGCCAGCAGCGATGACTGGAACCAGTACTTC.

This clonotype has ten or more counts. The chain joins TRBV19 to TRBJ2-3, with TRBD1 matching 9 bases. The CDR3 covers 16 residues. Losses at the gene ends were 7 bases for V and 4 bases for J; bases not matched to a gene: 12. Per the germline V gene, CDR1 is LNHDA and CDR2 is SQIVND (reference sequence). The CDR3 here is CASMDPGQGEADTQYF. The DNA of the CDR3 is TGTGCCAGTATGGATCCGGGACAGGGTGAAGCAGATACGCAGTATTTT.

Many counts were recorded for this clonotype. The genes are TRBV11-2 and TRBJ2-3, with TRBD2 as a possible D gene (6 bases). Trimming removed 6 bases from V and 5 bases from J, with 6 bases in between. The CDR3 has 11 amino acids. Germline V lookup: CDR1 SGHAT, CDR2 FQNNGV. The CDR3 sequence: CASRRGDTQYF. Written as DNA, the CDR3 is TGTGCCAGCAGGCGGGGAGATACGCAGTATTTT.

The chain employs TRBV28 and TRBJ2-2, with 8 bases lining up with TRBD1. Germline loops: CDR1 MDHEN, CDR2 SYDVKM. This CDR3 is built from 15 residues. Trimming cost V 7 bases and J 3 bases; bases outside gene matches: 7. DNA for the CDR3: TGTGCCAGCACCGAAGGGGACAGGCACACCGGGGAGCTGTTTTTT. Its translation: CASTEGDRHTGELFF. Using reference TRBV28 and TRBJ2-2 for the parts outside the CDR3, the full variable domain is DVKVTQSSRYLVKRTGEKVFLECVQDMDHENMFWYRQDPGLGLRLIYFSYDVKMKEKGDIPEGYSVSREKKERFSLILESASTNQTSMYLCASTEGDRHTGELFFGEGSRLTVL.

This clonotype was seen at least ten times. The gene calls are TRBV27 and TRBJ1-1; D is undetermined. The CDR3 sequence is 14 residues long. The V end was cut by 6 bases, the J end by 1 base, with 12 bases between. Looked up from germline, CDR1 is MNHEY and CDR2 is SMNVEV (reference sequence). The CDR3 DNA sequence: TGTGCCAGCAGCTTAGGTTCCACGAACACTGAAGCTTTCTTT. Its protein product is CASSLGSTNTEAFF.

This clonotype was detected a few times. The chain couples TRBV3-1 to TRBJ1-6, with 9 bases fitting TRBD1. The germline V gene has CDR1 LGHDT and CDR2 YNNKEL (reference sequence). V lost 0 bases, J lost 3 bases, and 3 bases stayed unmatched. The CDR3 covers 17 residues. Written as DNA, the CDR3 is TGTGCCAGCAGCCAAGACTACAGGGGGCGCTATAATTCACCCCTCCACTTT. Its protein is CASSQDYRGRYNSPLHF.

Points on this clonotype: The junction does not match germline at one end; this may be a read error. This CDR3 is CSASGLAGGYNEQFF. The CDR3 DNA reads as TGCAGTGCTTCGGGACTAGCGGGAGGATACAACGAGCAGTTCTTC. This chain connects TRBV20-1 to TRBJ2-1; 15 bases match TRBD2. CDR1 DFQATT and CDR2 SNEGSKA come from the germline V gene (reference sequence). The CDR3 is 15 residues long.

This clonotype was seen repeatedly, ten times or more. The chain links TRBV12-3 or TRBV12-4 to TRBJ1-2; D may be TRBD1 (6 bases). The CDR3 is 15 amino acids. Trimming stripped 5 bases from V and 2 bases from J, with 15 bases between. The DNA of the CDR3 is TGTGCCAGCAGTCGCCGGGGGGGGGCGAACTATGGCTACACCTTC. Translating it yields CASSRRGGANYGYTF.

There are many counts of this clonotype. V and J are TRBV6-1 and TRBJ2-3; 9 nucleotides line up with TRBD2. The germline V gene has CDR1 MNHNS and CDR2 SASEGT. Losses at the gene ends were 5 bases for V and 2 bases for J; bases not matched to a gene: 5. The CDR3 is 15 amino acids. The CDR3, as DNA: TGTGCCAGCAGTTATCTAGCGGGATACACAGATACGCAGTATTTT. Translating it yields CASSYLAGYTDTQYF.

This clonotype has a count of ten or more. The chain uses TRBV5-6 and TRBJ2-1; D is undetermined. V gave up 2 bases and J gave up 8 bases, with 2 bases separating them. Germline-derived CDR1 and CDR2 are SGHDT and YYEEEE. This CDR3 is 10 amino acids long. CDR3: CASSFHEQFF. In DNA, the CDR3 is TGTGCCAGCAGCTTTCATGAGCAGTTCTTC.

This clonotype was seen many times. The chain uses TRBV6-2 or TRBV6-3 and TRBJ2-5; D could derive from TRBD1 or TRBD2 (5 bases each). The CDR3 is made up of 14 amino acids. Germline values: CDR1 MNHEY, CDR2 SVGEGT. V lost 0 bases and J 5 bases, leaving 10 bases between the germline ends. The CDR3 region is CASSYSRGWETQYF. The CDR3 nucleotides read TGTGCCAGCAGTTACTCGAGGGGTTGGGAGACCCAGTACTTC.

This clonotype was observed many times. The CDR3 reads CASRPAGGVAEAFF. The CDR3 nucleotides are TGTGCCAGCAGGCCTGCAGGGGGCGTCGCTGAAGCTTTCTTT. The genes are TRBV7-8 and TRBJ1-1, with 8 positions matching TRBD1. V gave up 6 bases and J gave up 6 bases; unmatched junction bases: 9. This CDR3 comprises 14 residues. CDR1 is SGHVS, CDR2 FQNEAQ, per germline.

This clonotype turned up a few times. The CDR3 region has the DNA TGTGCCAGCAGCTACGAGGTTACTAGCGGGAGAATAACAGATACGCAGTATTTT. This codes for CASSYEVTSGRITDTQYF. This chain connects TRBV6-2 or TRBV6-3 to TRBJ2-3; 11 bases are a match to TRBD2. After removal of 6 bases from V and 3 bases from J, the junction contained 14 bases not matched to a gene. The CDR3 has 18 residues. Germline V gene sequence: CDR1 MNHEY, CDR2 SVGEGT.